Each of the 29 T cell receptor beta chains below was sequenced from the same sample in a study of vaccination effects on CD4 cells after COVID-19. The antigens for these receptors are not known. Following culture for around 10 days, CD4+ T cells were isolated. Clones were read by immunoSEQ multiplex PCR, and TCRdb kept only the in-frame ones, dropping some. In the table there are about 58,000 clones, more than 60% of which are singletons. This specimen consisted of CD4+ T cells from PBMCs cultured without peptide, obtained before COVID-19 vaccination. These receptors originate from a human donor who received a COVID-19 vaccine.

The rearrangement links TRBV27 to TRBJ2-2; TRBD2 matches 8 bases. V was clipped by 2 bases and J by 0 bases; unmatched bases: 5. In germline, CDR1 is MNHEY, CDR2 SMNVEV (reference sequence). The CDR3 is 17 residues long. The CDR3 DNA is TGTGCCAGCAGTTTACGAGCGGGGGCCCCGAACACCGGGGAGCTGTTTTTT. It specifies CASSLRAGAPNTGELFF.

The chain carries TRBV12-3 or TRBV12-4 and TRBJ1-4, with 11 bases lining up with TRBD1. V was clipped by 10 bases and J by 6 bases; unmatched bases: 4. The CDR3 spans 13 residues. The CDR3 DNA reads TGTGCCACCCAGGACAGGGGGCATGAAAAACTGTTTTTT. Its translation is CATQDRGHEKLFF.

The chain links TRBV24-1 to TRBJ2-2; 9 bases align to TRBD2. The CDR3 has 16 amino acids. CDR1 is KGHDR, CDR2 SFDVKD, per germline. Germline trimming cut 3 bases from V and 2 bases from J; bases unmatched to any gene: 3. In DNA, the CDR3 is TGTGCCACCAGTGATGCTAGCGGGGAAAACACCGGGGAGCTGTTTTTT. Its protein is CATSDASGENTGELFF.

This rearrangement joins TRBV7-3 to TRBJ2-3; perhaps TRBD2 as D (5 bases). The V and J ends lost 4 bases and 6 bases respectively, with 14 bases between them. Germline CDR1 and CDR2: SGHTA and FQGTGA. This CDR3 contains 14 residues. For the CDR3, the DNA is TGTGCCAGCAGCTCTGAGGGTCGCGGGGATACGCAGTATTTT. It codes for CASSSEGRGDTQYF. Full variable domain (rest looked up from reference TRBV7-3 and TRBJ2-3): GAGVSQTPSNKVTEKGKYVELRCDPISGHTALYWYRQSLGQGPEFLIYFQGTGAADDSGLPNDRFFAVRPEGSVSTLKIQRTERGDSAVYLCASSSEGRGDTQYFGPGTRLTVL.

The table lists this clone with a count of one. The rearrangement joins TRBV9 to TRBJ1-1; D gene ambiguous. Germline CDR1 and CDR2: SGDLS and YYNGEE. V was pared by 0 bases and J by 2 bases, with 8 bases between. The CDR3 has 14 amino acids. The CDR3 DNA sequence: TGTGCCAGCAGCGTAGCAGGAGGAAACACTGAAGCTTTCTTT. Encoded protein: CASSVAGGNTEAFF.

The chain joins TRBV29-1 to TRBJ1-1; 9 bases map to TRBD1. The CDR3 has 12 amino acids. The germline V gene has CDR1 SQVTM and CDR2 ANQGSEA. Trimming at V came to 7 bases and at J to 3 bases, leaving 3 bases not matched to a gene. In nucleotides, the CDR3 is TGCAGCGGGGACAGGGTGGACACTGAAGCTTTCTTT. Translated, it gives CSGDRVDTEAFF.

This sequence joins TRBV18 and TRBJ2-1; TRBD2 might be the D (6 bases). The CDR3 is 15 residues long. From germline, CDR1 is KGHSH and CDR2 LQKENI. V gave up 3 bases and J gave up 6 bases, with 15 bases separating them. This CDR3 reads CASSPSGTPSNEQFF. The CDR3 bases are TGTGCCAGCTCACCCTCCGGGACTCCAAGCAATGAGCAGTTCTTC.

This rearrangement joins TRBV5-1 to TRBJ1-6; weak D call: TRBD1 (5 bases). In germline, CDR1 is SGHRS, CDR2 YFSETQ. CDR3 length equals 15 residues. Trimming took 0 bases from V and 10 from J, leaving 14 bases between them. Here the CDR3 DNA reads TGCGCCAGCAGCTTGGCCGCAGGGAAGGACTCACCCCTCCACTTT. It specifies CASSLAAGKDSPLHF.

This clone came up once. The chain carries TRBV12-5 and TRBJ2-5; 9 nucleotides match TRBD1. Germline CDR1 and CDR2: LGHNT and FRNRAP. CDR3 size: 15 residues. V gave up 5 bases and J gave up 2 bases; unmatched junction bases: 6. Written as DNA, the CDR3 is TGTGCTAGTGGTAGCCCGGGACAGGGACAAGAGACCCAGTACTTC. Amino acids: CASGSPGQGQETQYF.

V usage is TRBV29-1 and J usage is TRBJ1-2; no firm D call. Trimming shortened V by 7 bases and J by 1 base, and 7 bases separated the two germline ends. In germline, CDR1 is SQVTM, CDR2 ANQGSEA. This CDR3 has 11 residues. As DNA, the CDR3 is TGCAGCGCTACCGATAACTATGGCTACACCTTC. Translating gives CSATDNYGYTF.

This clone was seen a handful of times. The rearrangement links TRBV7-8 to TRBJ2-3, with 8 bases identical to TRBD2. CDR1 SGHVS and CDR2 FQNEAQ come from the germline V gene. CDR3 size: 16 residues. Germline trimming cut 5 bases from V and 6 bases from J; bases unmatched to any gene: 13. CDR3 nucleotides: TGTGCCAGCAGCCCAGCGAGGGTAGCGGGGTCGGATACGCAGTATTTT. It specifies CASSPARVAGSDTQYF.

The chain has TRBV4-1 and TRBJ1-6; D is unclear. V lost 1 base and J lost 10, with 8 bases in between. Germline loops: CDR1 MGHRA, CDR2 YSYEKL. The CDR3 runs 13 residues. The CDR3 DNA is TGCGCCAGCAGCCAAGCTGACGGCTCACCCCTCCACTTT. Encoded protein: CASSQADGSPLHF.

This chain joins TRBV19 and TRBJ2-5, with 12 positions matching TRBD2. Trimming at V came to 5 bases and at J to 2 bases, leaving 3 bases not matched to a gene. The CDR3 has 15 residues. The germline V gene encodes CDR1 LNHDA and CDR2 SQIVND (reference sequence). The CDR3 DNA is TGTGCCAGTAGTTTCGGACTAGCGGGGCAAGAGACCCAGTACTTC. It codes for CASSFGLAGQETQYF.

The chain employs TRBV5-1 and TRBJ1-3; tentatively, D is TRBD1 (6 bases). V was clipped by 4 bases and J by 0 bases, with 17 bases between them. The CDR3 length is 17 residues. The germline V gene encodes CDR1 SGHRS and CDR2 YFSETQ. The CDR3 region has the DNA TGCGCCAGCAGCCTCGGCCGGGACACGTTCTCTGGAAACACCATATATTTT. Amino acid sequence: CASSLGRDTFSGNTIYF.

The rearrangement joins TRBV7-7 to TRBJ2-7, with D tentatively TRBD2 (6 bases). Per germline, CDR1 SSHAT and CDR2 FNYEAQ (reference sequence). The CDR3 spans 16 residues. The V end lost 1 base, the J end lost 0 bases, and 13 bases lay between the germline ends. CDR3 in amino acids: CASSLERAFSSYEQYV. The CDR3 DNA is TGTGCCAGCAGCTTAGAGCGGGCTTTTAGCTCCTACGAGCAGTACGTC.

The rearrangement links TRBV3-1 (or the pseudogene TRBV3-2) to TRBJ1-2; D gene unclear. Germline assignment: CDR1 LGHDT and CDR2 YNNKEL (reference sequence). Trimming took off 4 bases at V and 1 base at J, with 10 bases between the two ends. There are 14 residues in the CDR3. CDR3 sequence (DNA): TGTGCCAGCAGCCGCAAACAGCTTAACTATGGCTACACCTTC. Translated: CASSRKQLNYGYTF.

This chain links TRBV30 with TRBJ1-3; D gene ambiguous. The CDR3 is 14 amino acids. Germline V gene data show CDR1 as GTSNPN and CDR2 as SVGIG (reference sequence). Trimming took off 2 bases at V and 4 bases at J, with 12 bases between the two ends. CDR3 DNA: TGTGCCTGGAGTAACTGGCCGGGAGGAAACACCATATATTTT. Its protein is CAWSNWPGGNTIYF.

The chain carries TRBV6-6 and TRBJ1-4; 7 bases map to TRBD1. Trimming removed 7 bases from V and 4 bases from J; junction bases left unmatched: 6. The CDR3 length is 14 residues. Germline V gives CDR1 MNHNY, CDR2 SVGAGI (reference sequence). CDR3 sequence reads: CASTAGQYNEKLFF. CDR3 bases: TGTGCCAGCACGGCGGGACAGTATAATGAAAAACTGTTTTTT.

The V and J genes are TRBV5-5 and TRBJ2-3; perhaps TRBD2 as D (5 bases). The V gene lost 5 bases and the J gene lost 2 bases, with 18 bases spanning the gap. This CDR3 is 16 amino acids long. Germline CDR1 is SGHKS and CDR2 is YYEKEE (reference sequence). The CDR3: CASSHRLAAFTDTQYF. The CDR3 nucleotides are TGTGCCAGCAGTCATCGCCTAGCAGCGTTCACAGATACGCAGTATTTT.

The V and J genes are TRBV10-2 and TRBJ1-5; 8 bases line up with TRBD1. V shed 6 bases and J 7 bases; nucleotides not matched to a gene: 5. CDR1 is WSHSY and CDR2 is SAAADI in the germline V gene. The length of the CDR3 is 13 residues. In DNA form, the CDR3 reads TGCGCCAGCAGAGAGACAGGGGAACAGCCCCAGCATTTT. Translation: CASRETGEQPQHF.

The table lists this clone with a few counts. The chain couples TRBV5-1 to TRBJ2-5, with D possibly TRBD1 on 6 matching bases. The CDR3 loop spans 13 amino acids. Trimming stripped 2 bases from V and 5 bases from J, with 10 bases between. Per the germline V gene, CDR1 is SGHRS and CDR2 is YFSETQ. CDR3 loop: CASSFSGEETQYF. CDR3 DNA: TGCGCCAGCAGCTTTTCAGGGGAGGAGACCCAGTACTTC.

The chain employs TRBV5-1 and TRBJ2-1; 9 bases line up with TRBD2. Germline lookup yields CDR1 SGHRS and CDR2 YFSETQ. V dropped 2 bases and J dropped 8; count of bases not matched to a gene: 5. The CDR3 extends over 14 amino acids. CDR3 residues: CASSFGGGAYEQFF. CDR3 in DNA: TGCGCCAGCAGCTTCGGCGGGGGGGCGTATGAGCAGTTCTTC.

The chain uses TRBV18 and TRBJ1-3, with TRBD1 as a possible D gene (6 bases). V lost 3 bases and J lost 4, with 16 bases in between. From germline, CDR1 is KGHSH and CDR2 LQKENI. This CDR3 contains 16 residues. The DNA of the CDR3 is TGTGCCAGCTCACCCACGCGGGGGGCGCAGGGAAACACCATATATTTT. Protein: CASSPTRGAQGNTIYF.

A single count supports this clone. This chain connects TRBV5-6 to TRBJ2-3, with D possibly being TRBD2 (6 bases). Germline CDR1 and CDR2: SGHDT and YYEEEE. The CDR3 is made up of 13 amino acids. Trimming pared 0 bases from V and 9 bases from J, leaving 11 bases between. The CDR3 is CASSLEGRGTQYF. The CDR3 DNA reads as TGTGCCAGCAGCTTGGAGGGGCGGGGAACGCAGTATTTT.

The chain has TRBV2 and TRBJ2-2; 7 bases line up with TRBD2. J lost 1 base, V lost 5 bases, and 1 base had no gene match. The CDR3 runs to 14 residues. In germline, CDR1 is SNHLY, CDR2 FYNNEI. The CDR3 loop is CASSREGNTGELFF. The DNA of the CDR3 is TGTGCCAGCAGTAGGGAGGGGAACACCGGGGAGCTGTTTTTT.

A few counts support this clone. V is TRBV2 and J is TRBJ1-3; no reliable D call. The V gene lost 4 bases and the J gene lost 0 bases, with 7 bases spanning the gap. Per the germline V gene, CDR1 is SNHLY and CDR2 is FYNNEI. The CDR3 runs to 14 residues. CDR3 amino acids: CASSAGLSGNTIYF. For the CDR3, the DNA is TGTGCCAGCAGTGCCGGCCTCTCTGGAAACACCATATATTTT.

The rearrangement uses TRBV5-4 and TRBJ2-2; no definite D call. Between the trimmed V and J ends, which lost 3 bases and 5 bases, there was a span of 11 bases. The germline V gene encodes CDR1 SGHNT and CDR2 YYREEE (reference sequence). CDR3 length: 14 residues. The DNA of the CDR3 is TGTGCCAGCAGCTCGCAAGATGAGACCGGGGAGCTGTTTTTT. Its protein product is CASSSQDETGELFF.

The V and J genes are TRBV5-1 and TRBJ2-1, with TRBD1 as a possible D gene (6 bases). Trimming removed 4 bases from V and 0 bases from J, with 17 bases in between. This CDR3 comprises 17 residues. The germline CDR1 and CDR2 sequences are SGHRS and YFSETQ. The CDR3 sequence is CASSKSRQVVSYNEQFF. CDR3 coding DNA: TGCGCCAGCAGCAAAAGCCGACAGGTTGTCTCCTACAATGAGCAGTTCTTC. Supplemented by reference TRBV5-1 and TRBJ2-1, the full variable domain reads KAGVTQTPRYLIKTRGQQVTLSCSPISGHRSVSWYQQTPGQGLQFLFEYFSETQRNKGNFPGRFSGRQFSNSRSEMNVSTLELGDSALYLCASSKSRQVVSYNEQFFGPGTRLTVL.

This chain links TRBV5-6 with TRBJ1-6; D is undetermined. Germline CDR1 reads SGHDT; CDR2 reads YYEEEE. Trimming cost V 0 bases and J 4 bases, with 5 bases left between them. This CDR3 spans 14 amino acids. CDR3 sequence reads: CASSLEQYNSPLHF. CDR3 coding DNA: TGTGCCAGCAGCTTGGAGCAGTATAATTCACCCCTCCACTTT.